This T cell receptor beta chain was documented in a study of shared clonotypes between healthy human individuals. General study findings and limits: Generation probabilities of non-shared clonotypes were lower (relative to those shared by all four donors). Naive subsets usually exceeded memory subsets in estimated richness.

Remarks on this clone: Its matching antigen is unknown.

Profiling relied on immunoSEQ multiplex PCR, and the TCRdb table lists in-frame clones only, not all of them. The profile covers millions of clones, with 85% to 95% appearing a single time and approximately 0.4% taken by the ten largest. Germline CDR1 reads MNHNS; CDR2 reads SASEGT. Trimming cost V 6 bases and J 6 bases, with 12 bases left between them. The CDR3 spans 13 residues. The receptor was isolated from a man aged 18 to 29 in good health. Some clones in this sample may be carry-over from other donors' samples. The sample was naive CD4+ T cells from PBMCs. Subset defined: CD45RA+ positively selected. This chain uses TRBV6-1 with TRBJ1-5; a weak D match, TRBD1 (5 bases). DNA for the CDR3: TGTGCCAGCAGGCCTTCGGGGGGTCAGCCCCAGCATTTT. Amino acid sequence: CASRPSGGQPQHF.